This is a list of T cell receptor beta chains from one sample in a study of T-cell reconstitution after alpha-beta-depleted transplantation in children. A single record per CDR3 protein comes from TCRdb applying MiXCR to the PCR reads. In the table there are hundreds of thousands of distinct CDR3 sequences, 20% to 30% of which are singletons. The sequenced sample was PBMCs, mostly from graft donor cells, obtained 360 days after TCRalphabeta/CD19-depleted stem cell transplant. These receptors all stem from a female patient aged 2 to 10 who had a stem cell transplant for congenital amegakaryocytic thrombocytopenia, so the T cells may come from the graft donor. CDR3s include the opening cysteine and the closing phenylalanine or tryptophan. Each record gives: D gene, V gene, CDR3 length, clone size, J gene, CDR3 protein, CDR3 DNA. A D gene is named only where the DNA matches it firmly. The listing skips clone size in some rows; elsewhere it reads once, few, many or a size class.

-	TRBV20-1	11	-	TRBJ2-7	CSARAGVEQYF	TGCAGTGCTAGAGCAGGGGTGGAGCAGTACTTC
-	TRBV7-8	15	-	TRBJ2-5	CASSQAGREEETQYF	TGTGCCAGCAGCCAGGCCGGGAGAGAGGAGGAGACCCAGTACTTC
TRBD1	TRBV2	14	many	TRBJ2-1	CASRWGTGEGGQFF	TGTGCCAGCAGATGGGGGACAGGGGAAGGGGGGCAGTTCTTC
-	TRBV12-3/TRBV12-4	14	-	TRBJ1-1	CASSFSGMNTEAFF	TGTGCCAGCAGTTTTTCAGGCATGAACACTGAAGCTTTCTTT
TRBD2	TRBV6-5	15	-	TRBJ2-3	CASSYRAGGTDTQYF	TGTGCCAGCAGTTACAGGGCGGGGGGGACAGATACGCAGTATTTT
-	TRBV12-3/TRBV12-4	13	-	TRBJ2-2	CASSKGKGRELFF	TGTGCCAGCAGCAAGGGGAAGGGACGGGAGCTGTTTTTT
-	TRBV5-1	13	-	TRBJ2-5	CASRRPLSETQYF	TGCGCCAGCAGGAGGCCCCTATCGGAGACCCAGTACTTC
-	TRBV5-6	16	few	TRBJ2-5	CASSLVRKLLQETQYF	TGTGCCAGCAGCTTGGTACGTAAGCTACTCCAAGAGACCCAGTACTTC
-	TRBV7-9	11	-	TRBJ1-2	CASSDSSGYTF	TGTGCCAGCAGTGACAGTTCTGGCTACACCTTC
TRBD2	TRBV7-6	16	-	TRBJ2-7	CASSINSGGVFYEQYF	TGTGCCAGCAGCATCAATAGCGGGGGCGTCTTCTACGAGCAGTACTTC
-	TRBV15	14	-	TRBJ2-1	CATSSGVWGNEQFF	TGTGCCACCAGCAGCGGGGTATGGGGCAATGAGCAGTTCTTC
TRBD1	TRBV25-1	15	few	TRBJ2-7	CASRAVSGTAGRQYF	TGTGCCAGCAGGGCGGTCTCCGGGACAGCCGGGCGGCAGTACTTC
-	TRBV3-1	14	-	TRBJ1-6	CASSHWTPDSPLHF	TGTGCCAGCAGCCATTGGACGCCCGATTCACCCCTCCACTTT
TRBD2	TRBV4-1	18	few	TRBJ2-1	CASSHLAAGLADVNEQFF	TGCGCCAGCAGCCACCTCGCCGCCGGCCTAGCGGATGTCAATGAGCAGTTCTTC
TRBD1	TRBV20-1	15	-	TRBJ1-2	CSASPTGTANYGYTF	TGCAGTGCTAGCCCGACAGGGACCGCTAACTATGGCTACACCTTC
-	TRBV10-2	14	-	TRBJ1-4	CASSVQGFNEKLFF	TGCGCCAGCAGTGTACAGGGCTTTAATGAAAAACTGTTTTTT
-	TRBV7-2	14	many	TRBJ2-3	CASSSISRTDTQYF	TGTGCCAGCAGCTCCATCTCTAGAACAGATACGCAGTATTTT
TRBD1	TRBV6-1	16	few	TRBJ2-3	CASKEVGAGGVGTQYF	TGTGCCAGCAAAGAGGTCGGGGCAGGGGGTGTCGGTACGCAGTATTTT
-	TRBV5-4	16	-	TRBJ2-3	CASSFRVSSYTDTQYF	TGTGCCAGCAGCTTTCGGGTTTCTAGCTACACAGATACGCAGTATTTT